This T cell receptor (beta chain) comes out of a study of cytomegalovirus exposure and HLA in healthy donors. Produced via immunoSEQ multiplex PCR; TCRdb's table is partial and in-frame only. The data contain over 75,000 clones, approximately 81% of them singletons. Trimming stripped 6 bases from V and 13 bases from J, with 16 bases between. Germline CDR1 and CDR2: SGHVS and FNYEAQ. The CDR3 spans 12 residues. This clone turned up a few times. Its cognate antigen is unknown. Overall study results and limits: Among TCR sequences, most were rare, though some public TCRs appeared in many donors. According to the study, 180 or so TCR beta chains were cytomegalovirus-associated. There were a few CMV-associated chains whose specificity for CMV antigens was confirmed in vitro.

Sequenced material: PBMCs. This sequence was found in a man aged 18 to 30 in good health and CMV-seropositive. The chain couples TRBV7-6 to TRBJ2-1; tentatively, D is TRBD1 (5 bases). CDR3 DNA sequence: TGTGCCAGCAGTCAAACCCCGGACAATCAGTTCTTC. Protein: CASSQTPDNQFF.